This T cell receptor beta chain emerged from a study of response to subunit inactivated influenza vaccine (dated by TCRdb to about 2018). Background for the entire study: The study used deep quantitative T cell receptor repertoire profiling to track responses to a trivalent subunit inactivated influenza vaccine. Results and caveats for the whole study, not just this receptor: The authors suggested that each seasonal influenza vaccination may recruit only a limited number of new T cells.

On this clonotype: The clone's antigen remains unknown. Per-base quality was not reported, and no clone a single base away is much larger than it.

The receptor library was made with RT-PCR. Data came from an Illumina HiSeq 2500. TCRdb handled the public reads itself, with Q25 trimming in fastp and clone calling in MiXCR, and kept productive beta chains. Every distinct CDR3 protein forms one entry, paired with its most common genes and DNA. Within this sample are about 540,000 distinct CDR3 sequences, with under 25% of them counted one time only. About 3% of the sample is in the top ten clones. Between the V and J ends, shortened by 0 bases and 0 bases respectively, the junction contains 12 bases. The CDR3 runs 17 residues from the cysteine to the phenylalanine. Just the 51-base CDR3 DNA is kept, in frame starting at base 1. These same data were also listed under a study on T cells expressing NK-cell markers. As described in the second report: TCR beta cDNA libraries were made by 5'RACE template switching that added a universal primer site and unique molecular identifiers. In sorted CD3+CD56+NKG2C+, CD3+CD56+NKG2C- and CD3+CD56-NKG2C+ T-cell subsets from several donors, TCR beta-chain repertoires were profiled. Seven of the eight sequenced donors were HCMV-seropositive and one was HCMV-seronegative. To restrict sorting to alphabetaTCR-expressing T cells, an anti-gammadeltaTCR antibody was added in several experiments. For about 6 donors, the dominant CD3+CD56+NKG2C+ clonotypes were among the top 10 CD8+ clonotypes and accounted for roughly 1.0-7.5% of CD8+ T cells. Those dominant clonotypes were again the most abundant among CD3+CD56-NKG2C+ cells in a few donors, at roughly 28.3-60.1%. It remained unclear whether the expanded NKG2C-expressing T cell clones were specific for HCMV antigens. The study sequenced eight donors, all healthy volunteers chosen at random: three men and five women. HCMV serostatus was determined by detecting HCMV-specific IgG in serum with a commercial ELISA kit. Ficoll density gradient centrifugation was used to isolate peripheral blood mononuclear cells from blood. Using Miltenyi isolation kits, CD4+ and CD8+ T cells were isolated from PBMC through magnetic immunoseparation. cDNA synthesis was primed from the TCR beta constant segment and was followed by two successive PCR amplification steps. Sequencing of the libraries produced 2 x 150 bp reads on Illumina HiSeq 2000/2500, MiSeq or NextSeq. MIGEC was used to demultiplex reads and group reads by UMI, and MiTCR was used to assemble and quantify clonotypes. To exclude erroneous sequences, any TCR cDNA sequence not supported by at least two reads was discarded. The tcR package was used for downstream repertoire analysis, and clonotypes were matched across fractions by CDR3 nucleotide sequence plus V segment. Antigen specificity was annotated against VDJdb with VDJmatch, allowing one amino acid substitution in CDR3.

The sequence was collected from a man aged 45-65 years who received an inactivated influenza vaccine. Donor details come from another sample of the same person, matched by shared clones. The rearranged segments are TRBV12-3 or TRBV12-4 and TRBJ2-4; a confident D gene designation cannot be given. The material was CD4+ T cells sorted from PBMCs, obtained about 12 days after vaccination. The DNA sequence reads TGTGCCAGCAGTTTAGCGCTGGCAGGTATAGCCAAAAACATTCAGTACTTC. Its product reads: CASSLALAGIAKNIQYF.